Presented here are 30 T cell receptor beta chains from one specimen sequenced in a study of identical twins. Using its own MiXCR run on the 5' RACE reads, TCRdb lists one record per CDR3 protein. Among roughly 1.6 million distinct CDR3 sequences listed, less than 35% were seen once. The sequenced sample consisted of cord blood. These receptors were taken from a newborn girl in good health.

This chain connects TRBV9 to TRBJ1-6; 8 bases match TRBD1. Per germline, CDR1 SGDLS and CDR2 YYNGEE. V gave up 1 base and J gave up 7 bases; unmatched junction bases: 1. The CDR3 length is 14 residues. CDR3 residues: CASSVNRGNSPLHF. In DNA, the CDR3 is TGTGCCAGCAGCGTAAACAGGGGGAATTCACCCCTCCACTTT.

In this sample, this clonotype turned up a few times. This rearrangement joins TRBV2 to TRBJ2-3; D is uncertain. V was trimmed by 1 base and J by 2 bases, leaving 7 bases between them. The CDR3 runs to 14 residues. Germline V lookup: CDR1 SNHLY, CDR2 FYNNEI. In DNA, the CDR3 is TGTGCCAGCAGTGAAGACCGCTCCACAGATACGCAGTATTTT. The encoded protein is CASSEDRSTDTQYF.

The CDR3 is CASSTSGALYEQYF. CDR3 coding DNA: TGTGCCAGCAGTACCAGCGGGGCTCTCTACGAGCAGTACTTC. The V gene is TRBV6-2 or TRBV6-3, the J gene TRBJ2-7; 7 nucleotides match TRBD2. CDR1 is MNHEY, CDR2 SVGEGT, per germline. The CDR3 length is 14 residues. Trimming removed 5 bases from V and 3 bases from J; junction bases left unmatched: 7.

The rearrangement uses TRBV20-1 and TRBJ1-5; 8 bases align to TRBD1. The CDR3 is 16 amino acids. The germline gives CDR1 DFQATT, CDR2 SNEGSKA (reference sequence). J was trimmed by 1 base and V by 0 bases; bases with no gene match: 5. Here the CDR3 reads CSARERRGRSNQPQHF. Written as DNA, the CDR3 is TGCAGTGCTAGAGAGCGCAGGGGGCGAAGCAATCAGCCCCAGCATTTT.

The CDR3 nucleotides read TGTGCCAGCAGCTTTCGGGATAGGTCTTCCTATGGCTACACCTTC. The encoded protein is CASSFRDRSSYGYTF. The chain carries TRBV7-8 and TRBJ1-2; no reliable D call. The CDR3 spans 15 residues. V gave up 3 bases and J gave up 4 bases, with 15 bases separating them. Per the germline V gene, CDR1 is SGHVS and CDR2 is FQNEAQ. Looking up the rest from reference TRBV7-8 and TRBJ1-2 gives the full variable domain: GAGVSQSPRYKVAKRGQDVALRCDPISGHVSLFWYQQALGQGPEFLTYFQNEAQLDKSGLPSDRFFAERPEGSVSTLKIQRTQQEDSAVYLCASSFRDRSSYGYTFGSGTRLTVV.

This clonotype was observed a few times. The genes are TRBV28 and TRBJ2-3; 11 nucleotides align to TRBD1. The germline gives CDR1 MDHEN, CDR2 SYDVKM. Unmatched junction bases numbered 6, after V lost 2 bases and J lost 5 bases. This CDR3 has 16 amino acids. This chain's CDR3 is CASSLLTGTGGDTQYF. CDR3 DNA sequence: TGTGCCAGCAGTTTACTTACTGGGACAGGGGGAGATACGCAGTATTTT.

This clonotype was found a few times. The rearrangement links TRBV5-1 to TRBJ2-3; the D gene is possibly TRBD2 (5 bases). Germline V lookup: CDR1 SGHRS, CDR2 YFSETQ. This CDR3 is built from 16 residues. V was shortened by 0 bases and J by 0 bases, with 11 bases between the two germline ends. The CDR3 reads CASSLATAVSTDTQYF. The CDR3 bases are TGCGCCAGCAGCTTGGCCACAGCGGTTAGCACAGATACGCAGTATTTT.

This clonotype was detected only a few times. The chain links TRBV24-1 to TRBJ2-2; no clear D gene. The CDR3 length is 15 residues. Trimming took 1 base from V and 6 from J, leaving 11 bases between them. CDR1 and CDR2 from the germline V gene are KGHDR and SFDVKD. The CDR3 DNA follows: TGTGCCACCAGTGATTTTGGCCGAACCTCCGGGGAGCTGTTTTTT. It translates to CATSDFGRTSGELFF.

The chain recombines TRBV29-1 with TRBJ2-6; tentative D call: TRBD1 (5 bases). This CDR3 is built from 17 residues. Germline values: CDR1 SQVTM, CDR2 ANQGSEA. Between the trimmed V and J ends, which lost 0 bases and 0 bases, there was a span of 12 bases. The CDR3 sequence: CSVEEGRVSSGANVLTF. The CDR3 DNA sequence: TGCAGCGTTGAAGAGGGCAGGGTAAGCTCTGGGGCCAACGTCCTGACTTTC.

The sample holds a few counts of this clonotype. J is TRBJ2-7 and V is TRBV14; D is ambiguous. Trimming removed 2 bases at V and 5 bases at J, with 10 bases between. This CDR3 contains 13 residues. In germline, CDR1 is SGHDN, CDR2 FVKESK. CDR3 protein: CASSQLALNEQYF. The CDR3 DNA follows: TGTGCCAGCAGCCAACTCGCCCTCAACGAGCAGTACTTC.

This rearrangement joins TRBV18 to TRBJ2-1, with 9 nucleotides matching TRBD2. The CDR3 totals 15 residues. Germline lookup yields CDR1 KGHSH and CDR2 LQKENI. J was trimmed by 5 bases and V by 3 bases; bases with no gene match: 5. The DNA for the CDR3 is TGTGCCAGCTCACCCGGGACTAGCCGAGACAATGAGCAGTTCTTC. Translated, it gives CASSPGTSRDNEQFF.

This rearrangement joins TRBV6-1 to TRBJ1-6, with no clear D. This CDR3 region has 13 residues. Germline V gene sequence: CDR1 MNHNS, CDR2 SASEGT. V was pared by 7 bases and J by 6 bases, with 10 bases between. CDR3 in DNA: TGTGCCAGCAATTCAAAGAGTAATTCACCCCTCCACTTT. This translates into CASNSKSNSPLHF.

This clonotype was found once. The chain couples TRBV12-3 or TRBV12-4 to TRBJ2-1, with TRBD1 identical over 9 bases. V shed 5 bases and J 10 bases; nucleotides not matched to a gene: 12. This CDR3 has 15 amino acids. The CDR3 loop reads CASSTRDREPREQFF. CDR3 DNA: TGTGCCAGCAGTACCCGGGACAGGGAGCCTAGGGAGCAGTTCTTC.

The CDR3 DNA reads as TGCAGCGTTGAATGGGGGAGCGACTATGGCTACACCTTC. It translates to CSVEWGSDYGYTF. V is TRBV29-1 and J is TRBJ1-2, with D perhaps TRBD1 (5 bases). This CDR3 spans 13 amino acids. CDR1 SQVTM and CDR2 ANQGSEA come from the germline V gene. Trimming left V 2 bases short and J 3 bases short, with 10 bases between.

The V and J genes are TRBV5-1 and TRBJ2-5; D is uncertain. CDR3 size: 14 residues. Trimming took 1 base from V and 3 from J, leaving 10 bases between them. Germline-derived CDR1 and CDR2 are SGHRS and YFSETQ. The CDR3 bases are TGCGCCAGCAGCTTGAGGTATAGGGAAGAGACCCAGTACTTC. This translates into CASSLRYREETQYF.

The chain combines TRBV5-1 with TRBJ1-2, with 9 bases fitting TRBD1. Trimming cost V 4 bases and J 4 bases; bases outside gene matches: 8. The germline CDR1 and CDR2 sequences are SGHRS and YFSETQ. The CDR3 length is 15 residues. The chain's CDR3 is CASSLQGARGYGYTF. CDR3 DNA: TGCGCCAGCAGCCTACAGGGGGCGCGAGGCTATGGCTACACCTTC.

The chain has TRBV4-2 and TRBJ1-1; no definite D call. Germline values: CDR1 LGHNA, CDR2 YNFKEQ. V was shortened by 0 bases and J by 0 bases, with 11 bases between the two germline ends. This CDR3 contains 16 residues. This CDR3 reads CASSQDAGRMNTEAFF. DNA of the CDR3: TGTGCCAGCAGCCAAGACGCCGGACGGATGAACACTGAAGCTTTCTTT.

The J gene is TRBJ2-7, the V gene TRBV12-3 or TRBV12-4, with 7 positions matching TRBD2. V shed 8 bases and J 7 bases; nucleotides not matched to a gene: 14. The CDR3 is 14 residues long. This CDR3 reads CASSAGKLGNEQYF. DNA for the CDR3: TGTGCCAGCTCAGCGGGGAAACTAGGCAATGAGCAGTACTTC.

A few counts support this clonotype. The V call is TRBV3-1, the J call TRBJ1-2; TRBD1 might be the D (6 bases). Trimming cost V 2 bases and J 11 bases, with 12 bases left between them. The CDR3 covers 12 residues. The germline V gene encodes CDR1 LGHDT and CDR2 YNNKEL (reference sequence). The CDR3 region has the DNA TGTGCCAGCAGCCAATTCGGACAGAGTTACACCTTC. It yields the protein CASSQFGQSYTF. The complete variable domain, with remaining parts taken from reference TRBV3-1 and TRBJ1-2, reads DTAVSQTPKYLVTQMGNDKSIKCEQNLGHDTMYWYKQDSKKFLKIMFSYNNKELIINETVPNRFSPKSPDKAHLNLHINSLELGDSAVYFCASSQFGQSYTFGSGTRLTVV.

In nucleotides, the CDR3 is TGTGCCACCAGTGTGGGCGCGGATACGCAGTATTTT. Residues: CATSVGADTQYF. The V and J genes are TRBV24-1 and TRBJ2-3; D is ambiguous. The CDR3 has 12 residues. Germline V gene lookup returns CDR1 KGHDR and CDR2 SFDVKD. Trimming removed 5 bases at V and 6 bases at J, with 8 bases between.

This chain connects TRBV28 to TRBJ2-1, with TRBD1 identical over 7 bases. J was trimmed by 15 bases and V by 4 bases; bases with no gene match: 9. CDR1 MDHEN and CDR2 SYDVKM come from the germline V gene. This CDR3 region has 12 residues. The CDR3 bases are TGTGCCAGCAGTTCCCCGGGACAGCGAGGGTTCTTC. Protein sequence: CASSSPGQRGFF.

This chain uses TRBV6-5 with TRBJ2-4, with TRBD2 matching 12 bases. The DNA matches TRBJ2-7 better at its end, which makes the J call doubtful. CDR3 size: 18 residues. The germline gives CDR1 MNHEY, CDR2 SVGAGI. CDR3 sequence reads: CASSSLRTSGTRRYEQYF. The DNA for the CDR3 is TGTGCCAGCAGTTCCCTCCGGACTAGCGGGACCAGGCGCTACGAGCAGTACTTC.

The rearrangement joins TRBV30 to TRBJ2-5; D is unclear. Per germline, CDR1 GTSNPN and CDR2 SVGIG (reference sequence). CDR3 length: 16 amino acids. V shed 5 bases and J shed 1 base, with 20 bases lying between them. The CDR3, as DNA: TGTGCCTGGGCACGATCCCCGAAAAACTCCCAAGAGACCCAGTACTTC. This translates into CAWARSPKNSQETQYF.

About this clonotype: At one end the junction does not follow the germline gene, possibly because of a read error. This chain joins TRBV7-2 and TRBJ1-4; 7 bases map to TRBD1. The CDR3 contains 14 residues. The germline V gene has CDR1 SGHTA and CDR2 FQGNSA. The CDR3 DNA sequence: TGTGCCGGCAGCTTAGAGACAGGGAGGGAAAAACTGTTTTTT. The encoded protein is CAGSLETGREKLFF.

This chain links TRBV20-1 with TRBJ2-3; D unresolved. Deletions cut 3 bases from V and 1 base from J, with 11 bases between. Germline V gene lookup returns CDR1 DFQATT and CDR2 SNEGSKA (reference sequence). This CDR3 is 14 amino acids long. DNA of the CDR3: TGCAGTGCTAGTGTTTCGCAGGGCACAGATACGCAGTATTTT. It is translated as CSASVSQGTDTQYF.

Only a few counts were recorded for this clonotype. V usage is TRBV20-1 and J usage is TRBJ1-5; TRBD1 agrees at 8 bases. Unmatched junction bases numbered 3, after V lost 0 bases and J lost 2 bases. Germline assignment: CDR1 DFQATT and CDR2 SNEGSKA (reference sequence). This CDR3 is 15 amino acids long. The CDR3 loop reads CSARDYRGGNQPQHF. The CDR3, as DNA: TGCAGTGCTAGAGATTACAGGGGGGGCAATCAGCCCCAGCATTTT.

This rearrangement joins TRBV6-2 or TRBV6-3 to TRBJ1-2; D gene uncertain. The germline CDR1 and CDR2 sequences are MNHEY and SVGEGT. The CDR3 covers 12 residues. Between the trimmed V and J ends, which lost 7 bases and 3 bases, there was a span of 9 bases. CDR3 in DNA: TGTGCCAGCAAGTACCCTGACTATGGCTACACCTTC. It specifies CASKYPDYGYTF.

CDR3 sequence: CSVIDTGELFF. CDR3 in DNA: TGCAGCGTTATCGACACCGGGGAGCTGTTTTTT. V gene TRBV29-1 combines with J gene TRBJ2-2; D is unresolved. Looked up from germline, CDR1 is SQVTM and CDR2 is ANQGSEA. The CDR3 runs 11 residues. V was cut by 5 bases and J by 3 bases, with 4 bases left in between.

CDR3 amino acids: CASSEGDSGGWGQPQHF. CDR3 sequence (DNA): TGTGCCAGCAGTGAAGGCGATTCCGGGGGGTGGGGGCAGCCCCAGCATTTT. The rearrangement joins TRBV6-1 to TRBJ1-5; a weak D match, TRBD1 (5 bases). This CDR3 is built from 17 residues. Germline V CDR1 and CDR2: MNHNS, SASEGT. The V and J ends lost 1 base and 7 bases respectively, with 20 bases between them.

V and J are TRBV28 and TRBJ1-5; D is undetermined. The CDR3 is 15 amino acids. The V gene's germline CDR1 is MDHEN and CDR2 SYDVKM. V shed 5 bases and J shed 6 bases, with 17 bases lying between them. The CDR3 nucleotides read TGTGCCAGCAGTCGAGGAGCCGGGCGTAGTCAGCCCCAGCATTTT. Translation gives CASSRGAGRSQPQHF.